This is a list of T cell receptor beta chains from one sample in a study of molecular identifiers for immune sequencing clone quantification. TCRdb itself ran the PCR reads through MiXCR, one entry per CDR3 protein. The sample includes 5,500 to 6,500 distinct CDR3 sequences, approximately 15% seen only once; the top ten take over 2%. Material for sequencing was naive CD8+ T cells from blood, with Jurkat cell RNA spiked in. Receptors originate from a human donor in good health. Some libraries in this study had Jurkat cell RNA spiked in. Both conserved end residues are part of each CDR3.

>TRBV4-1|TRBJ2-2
CASSQRTGLDTGELFF
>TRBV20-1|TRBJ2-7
CSARSQEDYEQYF
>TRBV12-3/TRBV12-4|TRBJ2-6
CASSFGLPFSGANVLTF
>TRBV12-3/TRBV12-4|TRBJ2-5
CASSRWIQETQYF
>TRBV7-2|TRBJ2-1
CASSPPSLDGEGNEQFF
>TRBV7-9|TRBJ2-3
CASSPKIQTSGSIYTQYF
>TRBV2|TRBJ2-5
CASSEAEVAEAQETQYF
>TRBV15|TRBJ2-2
CATSRVTVPGELFF
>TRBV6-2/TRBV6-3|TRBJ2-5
CASSLVPGDARTQYF
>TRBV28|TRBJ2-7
CASRSLPAAYEQYF
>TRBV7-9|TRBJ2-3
CASSLALAGGPDTQYF
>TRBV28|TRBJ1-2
CASSPSGQGHHDYGYTF
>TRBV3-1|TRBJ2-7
CASSPTGPLSYEQYF
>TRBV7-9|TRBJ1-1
CASSLGSKEAFF
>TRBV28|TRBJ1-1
CASSFRGITEAFF
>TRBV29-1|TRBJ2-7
CSVEANSYEQYF
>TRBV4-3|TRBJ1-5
CASSQDAVGYQPQRF
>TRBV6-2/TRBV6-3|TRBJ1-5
CASSTGGFQPQHF
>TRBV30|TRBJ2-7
CARSPAGGEQYF
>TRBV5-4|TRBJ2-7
CASSLWGASYEQYF
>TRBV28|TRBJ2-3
CASSLWGSSKGTDTQYF
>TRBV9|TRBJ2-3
CASSLTGQSTDTQYF